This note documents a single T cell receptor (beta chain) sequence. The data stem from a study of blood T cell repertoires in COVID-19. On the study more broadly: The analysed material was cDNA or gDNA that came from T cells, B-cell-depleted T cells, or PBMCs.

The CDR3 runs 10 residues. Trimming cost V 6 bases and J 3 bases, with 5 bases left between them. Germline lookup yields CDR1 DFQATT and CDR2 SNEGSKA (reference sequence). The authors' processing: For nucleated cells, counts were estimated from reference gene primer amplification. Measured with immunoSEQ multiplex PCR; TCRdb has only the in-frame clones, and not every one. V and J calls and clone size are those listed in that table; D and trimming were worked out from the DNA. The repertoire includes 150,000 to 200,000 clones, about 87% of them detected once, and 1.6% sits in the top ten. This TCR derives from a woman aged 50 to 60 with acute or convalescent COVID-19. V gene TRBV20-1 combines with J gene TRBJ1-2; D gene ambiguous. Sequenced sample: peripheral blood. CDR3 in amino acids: CSAVYYGYTF. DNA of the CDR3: TGCAGTGCCGTATACTATGGCTACACCTTC.